This T cell receptor (beta chain) comes out of a study of molecular identifiers for immune sequencing clone quantification (dated by TCRdb to between 2018 and 2020). Regarding the research as a whole: For a replicate experiment, the RNA from either about 20,000 or 100,000 naive CD8 T cells was divided into five aliquots, and four of those aliquots went on to sequencing. This methods study used CD8 T cells to benchmark TCR RNA copy counting and molecular-identifier clustering-based TCR repertoire sequencing (MIDCIRS). Study-wide conclusions, independent of this receptor: The naive libraries included spiked-in Jurkat TCR RNA (around 9 copies' worth), and this Jurkat TCR RNA is not part of the donor repertoire. Without barcode sub-clustering, chimeric consensus sequences inflated TCR diversity; chimeras reached as high as 47%. Highly expanded clone sizes could be underestimated if identical TCR molecules share a barcode. Modeling gave 3 to 3.5 recovered TCR RNA copies per cell versus around 9.9 by digital PCR, implying roughly 30% capture efficiency. Spiked-in Jurkat TCR RNA equal to a single cell's worth was reported to be detectable even within 1,100,000 naive CD8 T cells. In CMV-specific effector cells, clones with more than 20 RNA copies contained over 97% of molecules, whereas in naive cells such clones contained under 1% of molecules.

The CDR3 runs 12 amino acids, cysteine and phenylalanine included. The retained sequence is limited to the CDR3, 36 bases, with the frame set at the first base. Ends trimmed: V by 10 bases, J by 4 bases; bases unmatched to a gene: 2. Taken from the germline V gene, the CDR1 and CDR2 loops are MDHEN and SYDVKM. Remarks on this clonotype: Its antigen is unknown. No base qualities exist here, and no much larger clone lies one base off it.

Library creation used PCR. For sequencing, a NextSeq 500 was employed. Bulk TCR libraries were made following a previously described method, with the TCR primers given in Table S5. The Qiagen AllPrep DNA/RNA kit was used to purify total RNA. Before analysis, reads from multiple sequencing runs of the same library were pooled. The original pipeline was this. Reads were retained only if their TCR constant sequence matched exactly, and those retained reads were trimmed to 150 nt and grouped according to their 12-nt molecular barcodes. Reads in each barcode group were sub-clustered using a 15% Levenshtein threshold, and a quality-weighted consensus sequence was built for each RNA molecule. Non-functional sequences were removed, as were lower-count sequences one edit away from another. Based on fitting two negative binomial distributions, any barcode sub-cluster with under 20% of the maximum read count was discarded. The public reads were reprocessed in TCRdb via fastp at Q25 and MiXCR, keeping in-frame beta chains. Under each unique CDR3 protein, matching rows form one entry showing the most common genes and DNA. TCRdb, not the original authors, processed these V and J calls. The sample table records some 100,000 distinct CDR3 sequences; around a third of these occur just once. The top ten constitute 4% to 5% of the sample.

Libraries of naive CD8 T cells were built from approximately 20,000 to 1,000,000 sorted cells, with 10%, 30% or 50% of the purified RNA used. Naive CD8 T cells, defined as CD8+CD4-CCR7+CD45RA+, were FACS-sorted into RLT Plus buffer on a BD FACSAria II. To test detection sensitivity, Jurkat RNA equivalent to more than 8 TCR copies was spiked into samples of roughly 18,000-1,000,000 naive CD8 T cells. Enrichment of CD8 T cells was performed with RosetteSep CD8+ T Cell Enrichment Cocktail and Ficoll-Paque, after which ACK red cell lysis was carried out. This clonotype originated in a human donor in good health. Some libraries in this study had Jurkat cell RNA spiked in. The chain uses TRBV28 and TRBJ1-5, with 9 junctional bases fitting TRBD1. Specimen: naive CD8+ T cells from blood, with Jurkat cell RNA spiked in. The sample's cell subset or site label, decoded: FACS-sorted CD8+CD4-CCR7+CD45RA+ naive T cells. The DNA is TGTGCCATCGGGACAGGGAATCAGCCCCAGCATTTT. Its coded protein is CAIGTGNQPQHF.